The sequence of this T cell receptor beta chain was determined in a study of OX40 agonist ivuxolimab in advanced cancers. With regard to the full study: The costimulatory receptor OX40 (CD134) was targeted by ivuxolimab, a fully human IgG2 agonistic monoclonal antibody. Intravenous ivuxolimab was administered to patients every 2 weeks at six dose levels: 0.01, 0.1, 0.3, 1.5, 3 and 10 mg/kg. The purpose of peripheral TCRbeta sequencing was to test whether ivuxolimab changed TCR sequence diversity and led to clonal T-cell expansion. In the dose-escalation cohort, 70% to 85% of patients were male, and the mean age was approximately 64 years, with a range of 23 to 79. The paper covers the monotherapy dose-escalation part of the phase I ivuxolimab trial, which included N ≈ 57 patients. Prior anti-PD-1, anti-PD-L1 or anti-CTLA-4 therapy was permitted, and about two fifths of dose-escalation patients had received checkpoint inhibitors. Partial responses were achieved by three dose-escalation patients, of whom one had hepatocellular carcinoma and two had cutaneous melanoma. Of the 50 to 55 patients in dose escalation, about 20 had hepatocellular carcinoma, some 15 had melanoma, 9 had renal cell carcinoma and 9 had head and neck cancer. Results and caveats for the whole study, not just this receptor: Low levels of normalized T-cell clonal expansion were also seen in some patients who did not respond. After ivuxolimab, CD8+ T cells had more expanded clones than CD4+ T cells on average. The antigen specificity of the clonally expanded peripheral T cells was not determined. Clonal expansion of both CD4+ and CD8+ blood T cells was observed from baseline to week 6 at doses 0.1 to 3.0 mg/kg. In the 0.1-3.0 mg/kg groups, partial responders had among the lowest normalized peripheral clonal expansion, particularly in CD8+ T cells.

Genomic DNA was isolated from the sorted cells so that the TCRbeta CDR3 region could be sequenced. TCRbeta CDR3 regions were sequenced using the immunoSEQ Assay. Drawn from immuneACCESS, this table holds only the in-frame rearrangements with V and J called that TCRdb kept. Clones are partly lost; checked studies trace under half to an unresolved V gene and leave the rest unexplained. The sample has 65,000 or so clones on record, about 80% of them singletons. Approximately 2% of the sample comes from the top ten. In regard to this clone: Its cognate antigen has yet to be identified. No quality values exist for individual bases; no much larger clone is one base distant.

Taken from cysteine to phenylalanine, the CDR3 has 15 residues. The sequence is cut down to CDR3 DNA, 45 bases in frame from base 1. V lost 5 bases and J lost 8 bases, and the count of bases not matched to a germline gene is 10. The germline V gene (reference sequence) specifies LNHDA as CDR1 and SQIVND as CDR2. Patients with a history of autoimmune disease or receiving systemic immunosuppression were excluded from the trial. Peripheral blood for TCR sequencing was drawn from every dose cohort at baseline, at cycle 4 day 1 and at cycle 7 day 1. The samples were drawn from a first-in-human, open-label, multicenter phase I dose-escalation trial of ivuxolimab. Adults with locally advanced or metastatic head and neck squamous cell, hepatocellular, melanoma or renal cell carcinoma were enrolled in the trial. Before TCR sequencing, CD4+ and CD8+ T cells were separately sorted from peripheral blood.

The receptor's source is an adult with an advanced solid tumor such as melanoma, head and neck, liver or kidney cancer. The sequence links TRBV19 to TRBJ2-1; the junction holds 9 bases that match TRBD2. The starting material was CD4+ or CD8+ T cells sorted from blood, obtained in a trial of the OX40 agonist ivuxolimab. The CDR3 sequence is CASSVTGTSFHEQFF. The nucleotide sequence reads TGTGCCAGTAGTGTGACCGGGACTAGCTTCCATGAGCAGTTCTTC.